Presented here are 24 T cell receptor beta chains from one specimen sequenced in a study of blood T cell repertoires in COVID-19. Using immunoSEQ multiplex PCR, the repertoire was profiled, and TCRdb retains in-frame clones only, with some absent. Here the sample spans 52,000 or so clones, roughly 89% being singletons. Input material: peripheral blood. The source is a man aged 35 to 55 with COVID-19, enrolled during active disease.

This chain connects TRBV6-1 to TRBJ2-1, with 9 bases fitting TRBD2. Germline V gene sequence: CDR1 MNHNS, CDR2 SASEGT. This CDR3 is built from 15 residues. With 2 bases clipped from V and 8 bases from J, the junction kept 7 bases outside the gene matches. DNA for the CDR3: TGTGCCAGCAGTGAAAGTGGCGGGGGGGCCCATGAGCAGTTCTTC. Encoded protein: CASSESGGGAHEQFF.

This chain connects TRBV10-3 to TRBJ2-7; 8 nucleotides match TRBD2. Germline V lookup: CDR1 ENHRY, CDR2 SYGVKD. J lost 6 bases, V lost 2 bases, and 6 bases had no gene match. The CDR3 spans 14 residues. The CDR3 bases are TGTGCCATCAGTGAGCCGACTAGCGAAGGCGAGCAGTACTTC. The encoded protein is CAISEPTSEGEQYF.

V is TRBV12-1 and J is TRBJ1-5; the table calls TRBD1, which could not be checked here. TRBV12-1 corresponds to a pseudogene. The CDR3 consists of 14 residues. The CDR3 nucleotides read TGTGCCAGCAGCCCCAGGACATCAAGTCAGCCCCAGCATTTT. Its protein is CASSPRTSSQPQHF.

This chain connects TRBV6-5 to TRBJ2-1; 9 nucleotides agree with TRBD2. The CDR3 is 13 amino acids. Trimming at V came to 8 bases and at J to 9 bases, leaving 8 bases not matched to a gene. Germline-derived CDR1 and CDR2 are MNHEY and SVGAGI. The CDR3 is CASGLAGGGEQFF. The CDR3 nucleotides are TGTGCCAGCGGTCTGGCGGGAGGGGGTGAGCAGTTCTTC.

The sample holds a few counts of this clone. The DNA for the CDR3 is TGCGCCAGCAGATTTGGACAGGAAGAGACCCAGTACTTC. It translates to CASRFGQEETQYF. The chain employs TRBV5-1 and TRBJ2-5, with TRBD1 matching over 7 bases. CDR1 and CDR2 (germline): SGHRS, YFSETQ. The CDR3 is 13 residues long. V was clipped by 5 bases and J by 3 bases; unmatched bases: 4.

V usage is TRBV27 and J usage is TRBJ2-3; D may be TRBD1 (6 bases). There are 14 residues in the CDR3. Trimming removed 6 bases at V and 2 bases at J, with 12 bases between. Germline values: CDR1 MNHEY, CDR2 SMNVEV (reference sequence). CDR3 in DNA: TGTGCCAGCAGCGATCAGGGGATCACAGATACGCAGTATTTT. It codes for CASSDQGITDTQYF.

This clone came up a few times. This chain joins TRBV4-1 and TRBJ1-6; D remains unclear. CDR1 is MGHRA and CDR2 is YSYEKL in the germline V gene. The CDR3 has 15 residues. The V end was cut by 5 bases, the J end by 8 bases, with 16 bases between. Written as DNA, the CDR3 is TGCGCCAGCAGCACCCGGACTCTTTGGGATTCACCCCTCCACTTT. Translation gives CASSTRTLWDSPLHF.

The rearrangement uses TRBV12-3 or TRBV12-4 and TRBJ2-7; 9 bases are shared with TRBD1. V shed 6 bases and J 4 bases; nucleotides not matched to a gene: 4. The CDR3 is made up of 13 amino acids. The CDR3 coding sequence is TGTGCCAGCAGGACAGGGGGGACTTACGAGCAGTACTTC. As protein: CASRTGGTYEQYF.

The chain joins TRBV18 to TRBJ2-2; D ambiguous. The V end was cut by 1 base, the J end by 0 bases, with 15 bases between. CDR3 size: 18 residues. Germline CDR1 is KGHSH and CDR2 is LQKENI. CDR3: CASSPLIPGIANTGELFF. CDR3 nucleotides: TGTGCCAGCTCACCACTCATTCCAGGTATCGCGAACACCGGGGAGCTGTTTTTT.

This clone has a handful of counts. This chain joins TRBV27 and TRBJ2-5, with 11 bases matching TRBD2. CDR1 and CDR2 from the germline V gene are MNHEY and SMNVEV (reference sequence). With 3 bases clipped from V and 1 base from J, the junction kept 7 bases outside the gene matches. This CDR3 spans 17 amino acids. CDR3 nucleotides: TGTGCCAGCAGTTTGTTAGCGGGAGGGCAACCCCAAGAGACCCAGTACTTC. Protein sequence: CASSLLAGGQPQETQYF.

The genes are TRBV15 and TRBJ1-6, with a weak D call TRBD1 (5 bases). CDR3 length: 15 amino acids. Germline CDR1 and CDR2: LNHNV and YYDKDF (reference sequence). V dropped 0 bases and J dropped 7 bases, with 10 bases sitting between them. The DNA of the CDR3 is TGTGCCACCAGCAGAGACCGGGGGGAGAATTCACCCCTCCACTTT. Protein product: CATSRDRGENSPLHF.

The chain has TRBV6-4 and TRBJ2-3, with a possible D match to TRBD1 (5 bases). Deletions cut 4 bases from V and 9 bases from J, with 14 bases between. This CDR3 has 13 residues. Germline CDR1 reads MRHNA; CDR2 reads SNTAGT. CDR3 amino acids: CASSAPDSETQYF. As DNA, the CDR3 is TGTGCCAGCAGTGCCCCCGACAGCGAGACGCAGTATTTT.

This chain uses TRBV24-1 with TRBJ2-5; 8 nucleotides agree with TRBD1. This CDR3 is built from 17 residues. The junction had 10 bases not matched to a gene; V was cut back by 5 bases and J by 0 bases. Germline V gene lookup returns CDR1 KGHDR and CDR2 SFDVKD. The CDR3 reads CATSVHPDRAHQETQYF. CDR3 DNA: TGTGCCACCAGTGTCCACCCGGACAGGGCACACCAAGAGACCCAGTACTTC.

In its sample, this clone was seen a few times. The V call is TRBV3-1 (or the pseudogene TRBV3-2), the J call TRBJ2-2; 14 bases line up with TRBD2. CDR1 is LGHDT, CDR2 YNNKEL, per germline (reference sequence). V was clipped by 4 bases and J by 4 bases; unmatched bases: 5. This CDR3 comprises 17 residues. The DNA for the CDR3 is TGTGCCAGCAGCCTCCGGACTAGCGGGGGGTCCACCGGGGAGCTGTTTTTT. This codes for CASSLRTSGGSTGELFF.

The chain links TRBV6-5 to TRBJ2-7, with 11 bases matching TRBD2. CDR1 is MNHEY and CDR2 is SVGAGI in the germline V gene. V lost 6 bases and J lost 3; bases outside the gene matches: 4. The CDR3 runs to 14 residues. The CDR3 reads CASRPLAGGYEQYF. The CDR3 DNA reads as TGTGCCAGCAGGCCCCTAGCGGGGGGCTACGAGCAGTACTTC.

J is TRBJ1-2 and V is TRBV7-2; the D gene is possibly TRBD1 (5 bases). CDR1 is SGHTA, CDR2 FQGNSA, per germline. The germline V and J ends were trimmed by 4 bases and 8 bases, with 23 bases remaining between them. The length of the CDR3 is 16 residues. The CDR3 sequence is CASSSRRGGAEEGYTF. The CDR3 DNA sequence: TGTGCCAGCAGCTCTCGGCGCGGAGGGGCGGAAGAAGGCTACACCTTC. The full variable domain, completed using reference TRBV7-2 and TRBJ1-2, is GAGVSQSPSNKVTEKGKDVELRCDPISGHTALYWYRQSLGQGLEFLIYFQGNSAPDKSGLPSDRFSAERTGGSVSTLTIQRTQQEDSAVYLCASSSRRGGAEEGYTFGSGTRLTVV.

The V and J genes are TRBV11-2 and TRBJ2-7; TRBD2 aligns across 12 bases. The germline gives CDR1 SGHAT, CDR2 FQNNGV. This CDR3 region has 16 residues. V lost 5 bases and J lost 5; bases outside the gene matches: 10. CDR3 residues: CASSPRLAGEGDEQYF. The CDR3, as DNA: TGTGCCAGCAGCCCCAGACTAGCGGGAGAGGGGGACGAGCAGTACTTC.

This clone appeared a single time. The rearrangement joins TRBV29-1 to TRBJ1-1; TRBD1 agrees at 7 bases. Per germline, CDR1 SQVTM and CDR2 ANQGSEA. Trimming took 8 bases from V and 8 from J; bases not matched to a gene: 8. This CDR3 comprises 11 residues. Here the CDR3 DNA reads TGCAGCATTATCAGGGGGATAGAAGCTTTCTTT. It codes for CSIIRGIEAFF.

CDR3 protein: CASSETGQSYTF. CDR3 nucleotide sequence: TGTGCCAGCAGTGAAACAGGCCAGAGCTACACCTTC. The gene calls are TRBV2 and TRBJ1-2, with TRBD1 as a possible D gene (5 bases). Germline V gives CDR1 SNHLY, CDR2 FYNNEI. This CDR3 region has 12 residues. Trimming stripped 2 bases from V and 9 bases from J, with 10 bases between.

This CDR3 is CASSPGQTGPDTQYF. The CDR3 DNA reads TGTGCCAGCAGTCCAGGGCAGACAGGGCCAGATACGCAGTATTTT. The chain couples TRBV6-5 to TRBJ2-3, with TRBD1 matching over 7 bases. The CDR3 runs to 15 residues. CDR1 is MNHEY, CDR2 SVGAGI, per germline. After removal of 5 bases from V and 4 bases from J, the junction contained 9 bases not matched to a gene.

This chain connects TRBV6-5 to TRBJ1-1; maybe TRBD1 (6 bases). Per the germline V gene, CDR1 is MNHEY and CDR2 is SVGAGI. This CDR3 has 14 amino acids. With 6 bases removed from V and 1 base from J, the gap between germline ends came to 12 bases. CDR3 loop: CASRQGLGNTEAFF. In DNA, the CDR3 is TGTGCCAGCAGACAGGGTCTAGGGAACACTGAAGCTTTCTTT.

The chain carries TRBV3-1 (or the pseudogene TRBV3-2) and TRBJ2-3; 10 bases fit TRBD2. This CDR3 is 15 amino acids long. Germline V gene data show CDR1 as LGHDT and CDR2 as YNNKEL (reference sequence). J was trimmed by 4 bases and V by 2 bases; bases with no gene match: 3. The CDR3: CASSQTSGAADTQYF. The CDR3 DNA reads TGTGCCAGCAGCCAAACTAGCGGGGCAGCAGATACGCAGTATTTT.

The rearrangement joins TRBV5-8 to TRBJ2-5, with 9 nucleotides matching TRBD2. CDR1 and CDR2 (germline): SGHTS, YDEGEE. After removal of 2 bases from V and 5 bases from J, the junction contained 10 bases not matched to a gene. The CDR3 runs 16 residues. The CDR3 is CASSFRLAGPRETQYF. In DNA form, the CDR3 reads TGTGCCAGCAGCTTTCGGCTAGCGGGGCCACGGGAGACCCAGTACTTC.

V gene TRBV2 combines with J gene TRBJ2-7; 8 bases map to TRBD1. Germline values: CDR1 SNHLY, CDR2 FYNNEI. The V segment lost 5 bases and the J segment 2 bases; nucleotides outside the gene matches: 5. The CDR3 sequence is 14 residues long. The CDR3 sequence is CASSQDRATYEQYF. Here the CDR3 DNA reads TGTGCCAGCAGTCAGGACAGGGCCACCTACGAGCAGTACTTC.